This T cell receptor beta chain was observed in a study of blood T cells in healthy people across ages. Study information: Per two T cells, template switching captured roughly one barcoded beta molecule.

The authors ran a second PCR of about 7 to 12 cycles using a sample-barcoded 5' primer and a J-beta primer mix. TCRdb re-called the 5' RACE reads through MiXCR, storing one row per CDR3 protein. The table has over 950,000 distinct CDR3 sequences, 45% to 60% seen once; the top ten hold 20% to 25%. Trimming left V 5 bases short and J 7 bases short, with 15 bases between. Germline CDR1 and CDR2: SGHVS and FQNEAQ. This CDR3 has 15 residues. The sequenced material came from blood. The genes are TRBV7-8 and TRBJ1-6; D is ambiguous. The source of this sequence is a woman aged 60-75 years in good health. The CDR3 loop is CASSVMTGKNSPLHF. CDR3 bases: TGTGCCAGCAGCGTGATGACGGGAAAAAATTCACCCCTCCACTTT.